This T cell receptor (beta chain) was retrieved from a study of T-cell memory formation after mild COVID-19. Broader study findings: Contracting clones, day 15 to 85, had balanced CD4/CD8, and later expanders favored CD4+.

This clonotype has ten or more counts. What it recognizes is unknown. V gave up 3 bases and J gave up 5 bases, with 10 bases separating them. The CDR3 spans 14 residues. TCRdb redid the calling of the 5' RACE reads with MiXCR, one entry per CDR3 protein. Of about 100,000 distinct CDR3 sequences in the sample, roughly a sixth were seen once. The rearrangement joins TRBV12-3 or TRBV12-4 to TRBJ2-2; no clear D. The receptor's source is a young man who had mild COVID-19 (a few samples of this study predate the infection). Cell type and time point are not known. What was sequenced was PBMCs or a T cell subset sorted from them (not recorded which). CDR3 DNA sequence: TGTGCCAGCAGTTTTACCCGGACGACCGGGGAGCTGTTTTTT. This sequence encodes CASSFTRTTGELFF.